A selection of T cell receptor beta chains follows, all from one sample in a study of response to subunit inactivated influenza vaccine. MiXCR, run by TCRdb on the RT-PCR reads, gives a single entry per CDR3 protein. The table shows about 800,000 distinct CDR3 sequences, with 20% to 25% occurring only once. Sequenced here: PBMCs from blood, sampled 4 to 6 days after vaccination. Receptors originate from a man aged 45-65 years who received an inactivated influenza vaccine. Each CDR3 is given without its conserved first and last residue. Size is stated for part of the rows, as once, few or many counts, or as a class when the clone is expanded.

clone size,CDR3 length,V gene,CDR3 protein
few,12,TRBV4-1,ASSQEVGFNEQY
.,11,TRBV30,AWAGGRQETQY
.,15,TRBV18,ASSPVQIQPSYNEQF
few,10,TRBV30,ASSMGVNEQF
few,11,TRBV7-9,ASSFWGSGELF
many,10,TRBV20-1,SARGAADTQY
.,11,TRBV20-1,ITTDSGQETQY
few,12,TRBV20-1,SARLTGGNSPLH
.,13,TRBV10-3,AISGSSRDGTEAF
few,11,TRBV20-1,SAPVRSGSPLH
.,12,TRBV20-1,SAHRGGNTGELF